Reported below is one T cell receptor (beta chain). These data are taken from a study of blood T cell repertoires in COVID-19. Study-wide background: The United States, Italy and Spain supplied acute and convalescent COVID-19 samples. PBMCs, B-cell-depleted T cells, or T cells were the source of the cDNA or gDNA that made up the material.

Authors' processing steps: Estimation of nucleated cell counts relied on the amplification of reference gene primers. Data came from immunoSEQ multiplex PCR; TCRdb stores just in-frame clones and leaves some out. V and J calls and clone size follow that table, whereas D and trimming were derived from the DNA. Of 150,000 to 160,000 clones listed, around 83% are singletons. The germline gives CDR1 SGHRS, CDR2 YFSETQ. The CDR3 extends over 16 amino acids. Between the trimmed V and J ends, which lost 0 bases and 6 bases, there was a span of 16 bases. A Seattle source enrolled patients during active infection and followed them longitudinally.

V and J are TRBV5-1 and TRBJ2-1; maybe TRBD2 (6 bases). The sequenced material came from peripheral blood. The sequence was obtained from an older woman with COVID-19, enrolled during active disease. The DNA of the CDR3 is TGCGCCAGCAGCTTGGTTACGGGAGTGGGGTCCAATGAGCAGTTCTTC. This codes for CASSLVTGVGSNEQFF.